These 26 T cell receptor beta chains were sequenced from one sample in a study of T cell repertoires in cytomegalovirus infection. TCRdb ran MiXCR on the reads and lists one entry per CDR3 protein. The table shows 900,000 to 950,000 distinct CDR3 sequences, with around 30% occurring only once. These TCRs' antigens remain unknown. Sequences were derived from cultured CD8+ T cells from PBMCs, sampled from culture after CMV antigen stimulation. The origin of the receptors is a human donor in good health (CMV status not recorded). Some clones in this sample may be carry-over from other donors' samples.

The rearrangement links TRBV6-2 or TRBV6-3 to TRBJ1-5; TRBD1 is a possible D gene (5 bases). Per the germline V gene, CDR1 is MNHEY and CDR2 is SVGEGT. The CDR3 runs 14 residues. The ends were cut back, 2 bases at V and 5 bases at J, with 10 bases in the middle. The CDR3 DNA follows: TGTGCCAGCAGTTACGTCAGGGACTATCAGCCCCAGCATTTT. It yields the protein CASSYVRDYQPQHF.

In its sample, this clonotype was seen a few times. The gene calls are TRBV27 and TRBJ2-5; D ambiguous. V lost 1 base to trimming and J lost 5 bases, with 14 bases between them. This CDR3 is 15 amino acids long. Germline lookup yields CDR1 MNHEY and CDR2 SMNVEV (reference sequence). CDR3 DNA: TGTGCCAGCAGTTTATTCACGAGGAGTGGGGAGACCCAGTACTTC. It encodes CASSLFTRSGETQYF.

There are a few counts of this clonotype. The chain is built from TRBV4-1 and TRBJ2-7, with D possibly matching TRBD1 (5 bases). Trimming removed 0 bases from V and 4 bases from J, with 10 bases in between. The CDR3 is 14 amino acids. Germline lookup yields CDR1 MGHRA and CDR2 YSYEKL. This CDR3 reads CASSQEAGIYEQYV. The DNA of the CDR3 is TGCGCCAGCAGCCAAGAGGCAGGGATTTACGAGCAGTACGTC.

This clonotype was seen only a few times. This chain links TRBV7-8 with TRBJ2-3; perhaps TRBD1 as D (6 bases). Per the germline V gene, CDR1 is SGHVS and CDR2 is FQNEAQ. V was trimmed by 5 bases and J by 3 bases, leaving 15 bases between them. The CDR3 consists of 15 residues. The chain's CDR3 is CASSPDRLKTDTQYF. DNA for the CDR3: TGTGCCAGCAGCCCGGACAGATTGAAAACAGATACGCAGTATTTT.

The chain is built from TRBV29-1 and TRBJ1-2, with 8 nucleotides matching TRBD1. This CDR3 is built from 11 residues. Unmatched junction bases numbered 4, after V lost 7 bases and J lost 6 bases. CDR1 is SQVTM, CDR2 ANQGSEA, per germline. The CDR3 bases are TGCAGCGCATTGACAGGGGATGGCTACACCTTC. Its protein product is CSALTGDGYTF.

Many counts were recorded for this clonotype. The chain uses TRBV7-2 and TRBJ2-5; no reliable D call. Germline lookup yields CDR1 SGHTA and CDR2 FQGNSA. CDR3 size: 14 residues. Trimming removed 0 bases from V and 5 bases from J, with 10 bases in between. CDR3 loop: CASSLAKFGETQYF. CDR3 nucleotides: TGTGCCAGCAGCTTAGCGAAGTTCGGGGAGACCCAGTACTTC.

In nucleotides, the CDR3 is TGTGCCAGCAGCCAAGATCCCCCGGGCGGGGGAAGAGAGACCCAGTACTTC. Amino acid sequence: CASSQDPPGGGRETQYF. The rearrangement uses TRBV3-1 and TRBJ2-5; 7 bases line up with TRBD2. The CDR3 contains 17 residues. Trimming cost V 0 bases and J 4 bases; bases outside gene matches: 11. Germline V gene data show CDR1 as LGHDT and CDR2 as YNNKEL (reference sequence).

The CDR3 reads CASSHGTGVSPLHF. CDR3 DNA sequence: TGTGCCAGCAGCCACGGGACAGGGGTCTCACCCCTCCACTTT. V is TRBV6-5 and J is TRBJ1-6; 10 bases fit TRBD1. The trim removed 6 bases at V and 10 bases at J, leaving 6 bases unmatched. The CDR3 has 14 amino acids. The V gene's germline CDR1 is MNHEY and CDR2 SVGAGI.

In its sample, this clonotype was seen once. At one of its ends the junction is not consistent with the germline gene, which may arise from a read error. This rearrangement joins TRBV27 to TRBJ1-5; D is ambiguous. This CDR3 spans 13 amino acids. Germline assignment: CDR1 MNHEY and CDR2 SMNVEV (reference sequence). The CDR3 spells CVSSLSANQPQHF. CDR3 nucleotide sequence: TGTGTCAGCAGTTTGTCAGCTAATCAGCCCCAGCATTTT.

This clonotype was picked up many times. The J gene is TRBJ2-3, the V gene TRBV7-2; D unclear. Germline CDR1 and CDR2: SGHTA and FQGNSA. The CDR3 has 15 residues. Trimming took 5 bases from V and 4 from J, leaving 16 bases between them. This chain's CDR3 is CASSPWVGNPDTQYF. The CDR3, as DNA: TGTGCCAGCAGCCCTTGGGTGGGGAACCCAGATACGCAGTATTTT.

The chain carries TRBV3-1 and TRBJ1-5; D not certain. CDR3 length: 15 residues. Between the trimmed V and J ends, which lost 0 bases and 2 bases, there was a span of 8 bases. Germline V gene data show CDR1 as LGHDT and CDR2 as YNNKEL (reference sequence). The CDR3: CASSQDPGRNQPQHF. CDR3 sequence (DNA): TGTGCCAGCAGCCAAGACCCGGGCCGCAATCAGCCCCAGCATTTT.

The chain couples TRBV9 to TRBJ2-6, with a possible D match to TRBD2 (6 bases). The V gene lost 1 base and the J gene lost 1 base, with 18 bases spanning the gap. The CDR3 has 19 amino acids. CDR1 is SGDLS, CDR2 YYNGEE, per germline. CDR3 in DNA: TGTGCCAGCAGCGTACCCTACCCCAACGGGGGATCTGGGGCCAACGTCCTGACTTTC. This sequence encodes CASSVPYPNGGSGANVLTF.

V usage is TRBV2 and J usage is TRBJ1-5; D is ambiguous. Germline-derived CDR1 and CDR2 are SNHLY and FYNNEI. The V end was cut by 0 bases, the J end by 1 base, with 19 bases between. The CDR3 has 19 residues. CDR3 sequence: CASSEARGYSLTSNQPQHF. In nucleotides, the CDR3 is TGTGCCAGCAGTGAAGCGCGGGGTTATTCTCTGACAAGCAATCAGCCCCAGCATTTT.

This clonotype was observed a few times. V and J are TRBV7-9 and TRBJ1-1; D remains unclear. This CDR3 is built from 11 residues. Germline values: CDR1 SEHNR, CDR2 FQNEAQ (reference sequence). V was cut by 2 bases and J by 6 bases, with 4 bases left in between. The CDR3, as DNA: TGTGCCAGCAGCTTAACGTCTGAAGCTTTCTTT. Protein product: CASSLTSEAFF.

The rearrangement joins TRBV9 to TRBJ1-1, with D possibly being TRBD1 (5 bases). The germline CDR1 and CDR2 sequences are SGDLS and YYNGEE. V was pared by 4 bases and J by 0 bases, with 10 bases between. The CDR3 has 14 amino acids. CDR3: CASSHTGLNTEAFF. The CDR3 DNA sequence: TGTGCCAGCAGCCATACAGGTTTGAACACTGAAGCTTTCTTT.

This clonotype was found many times. This CDR3 reads CASSLVQGGVGYEQYF. CDR3 nucleotide sequence: TGTGCCAGCAGCTTAGTTCAGGGTGGCGTCGGGTACGAGCAGTACTTC. The genes are TRBV7-6 and TRBJ2-7; possibly TRBD1 for D (5 bases). The CDR3 sequence is 16 residues long. Germline values: CDR1 SGHVS, CDR2 FNYEAQ. Trimming pared 1 base from V and 4 bases from J, leaving 17 bases between.

The V and J genes are TRBV19 and TRBJ2-1; 10 bases are shared with TRBD2. V lost 1 base to trimming and J lost 10 bases; unmatched junction nucleotides: 4. CDR1 is LNHDA and CDR2 is SQIVND in the germline V gene (reference sequence). The length of the CDR3 is 14 residues. The chain's CDR3 is CASSIAAGGIEQFF. For the CDR3, the DNA is TGTGCCAGTAGTATAGCAGCGGGGGGGATCGAGCAGTTCTTC.

This clonotype occurred a few times. The chain recombines TRBV15 with TRBJ2-1; D might be TRBD1 (6 bases). Trimming took 0 bases from V and 6 from J, leaving 9 bases between them. The CDR3 consists of 14 residues. The germline CDR1 and CDR2 sequences are LNHNV and YYDKDF (reference sequence). CDR3 bases: TGTGCCACCAGCAGAGAGGGACACCGCAATGAGCAGTTCTTC. This translates into CATSREGHRNEQFF.

In this sample, this clonotype turned up many times. The chain is built from TRBV4-2 and TRBJ1-6; D perhaps matches TRBD1 (5 bases). Trimming took 0 bases from V and 7 from J, leaving 13 bases between them. CDR1 is LGHNA and CDR2 is YNFKEQ in the germline V gene. This CDR3 spans 16 amino acids. As DNA, the CDR3 is TGTGCCAGCAGCCAAGACAGGGATGTAGACAATTCACCCCTCCACTTT. This sequence encodes CASSQDRDVDNSPLHF.

At least ten counts were recorded for this clonotype. The V call is TRBV12-3 or TRBV12-4, the J call TRBJ1-1; D not certain. V was clipped by 7 bases and J by 0 bases, with 6 bases between them. The CDR3 extends over 12 amino acids. Written as DNA, the CDR3 is TGTGCCAGCACTATATTGAACACTGAAGCTTTCTTT. This sequence encodes CASTILNTEAFF.

This rearrangement joins TRBV13 to TRBJ2-1; 9 bases agree with TRBD1. CDR1 and CDR2 (germline): PRHDT, FYEKMQ (reference sequence). After removal of 7 bases from V and 0 bases from J, the junction contained 1 base not matched to a gene. The CDR3 length is 14 residues. CDR3 sequence (DNA): TGTGCCAGCAAGGGACAGGGCTCCTACAATGAGCAGTTCTTC. Protein: CASKGQGSYNEQFF.

This clonotype was seen a few times. This rearrangement joins TRBV7-6 to TRBJ2-7; either TRBD1 or TRBD2 may supply D (5 bases each). Germline V lookup: CDR1 SGHVS, CDR2 FNYEAQ. Trimming cost V 3 bases and J 2 bases, with 11 bases left between them. This CDR3 has 14 residues. As DNA, the CDR3 is TGTGCCAGCAGCTTTAACCGGGGACCCTACGAGCAGTACTTC. This codes for CASSFNRGPYEQYF. Full variable domain (missing parts from reference TRBV7-6 and TRBJ2-7): GAGVSQSPRYKVTKRGQDVALRCDPISGHVSLYWYRQALGQGPEFLTYFNYEAQQDKSGLPNDRFSAERPEGSISTLTIQRTEQRDSAMYRCASSFNRGPYEQYFGPGTRLTVT.

The chain combines TRBV5-1 with TRBJ2-2; 10 bases are shared with TRBD1. Germline V gives CDR1 SGHRS, CDR2 YFSETQ. J gave up 5 bases and V 4 bases, and 14 bases lay outside the gene matches. The CDR3 loop spans 18 amino acids. The CDR3 is CASSPTYLDRGRTGELFF. The CDR3 DNA follows: TGCGCCAGCAGCCCCACCTACCTAGACAGGGGGCGGACCGGGGAGCTGTTTTTT.

This clonotype has just a few counts. This chain connects TRBV6-6 to TRBJ1-3; D is possibly TRBD1 (6 bases). V lost 6 bases, J lost 0 bases, and 21 bases lay in between. Germline assignment: CDR1 MNHNY and CDR2 SVGAGI (reference sequence). CDR3 size: 18 residues. CDR3 region: CASSPPPQGIYSGNTIYF. CDR3 coding DNA: TGTGCCAGCAGCCCTCCCCCACAGGGAATATACTCTGGAAACACCATATATTTT.

V and J are TRBV6-2 or TRBV6-3 and TRBJ1-1, with D possibly being TRBD1 (6 bases). This CDR3 spans 14 amino acids. V was cut by 2 bases and J by 3 bases, with 10 bases left in between. Germline V gene sequence: CDR1 MNHEY, CDR2 SVGEGT. CDR3 loop: CASSYRTDYTEAFF. Written as DNA, the CDR3 is TGTGCCAGCAGTTACCGGACAGATTACACTGAAGCTTTCTTT.

The V call is TRBV6-1, the J call TRBJ1-2; the match to TRBD1 covers 8 bases. Germline V gives CDR1 MNHNS, CDR2 SASEGT. The V segment lost 5 bases and the J segment 4 bases; nucleotides outside the gene matches: 6. The CDR3 extends over 14 amino acids. The CDR3 nucleotides are TGTGCCAGCAGTCCCCACGGACAGGGCTATGGCTACACCTTC. Residues: CASSPHGQGYGYTF.